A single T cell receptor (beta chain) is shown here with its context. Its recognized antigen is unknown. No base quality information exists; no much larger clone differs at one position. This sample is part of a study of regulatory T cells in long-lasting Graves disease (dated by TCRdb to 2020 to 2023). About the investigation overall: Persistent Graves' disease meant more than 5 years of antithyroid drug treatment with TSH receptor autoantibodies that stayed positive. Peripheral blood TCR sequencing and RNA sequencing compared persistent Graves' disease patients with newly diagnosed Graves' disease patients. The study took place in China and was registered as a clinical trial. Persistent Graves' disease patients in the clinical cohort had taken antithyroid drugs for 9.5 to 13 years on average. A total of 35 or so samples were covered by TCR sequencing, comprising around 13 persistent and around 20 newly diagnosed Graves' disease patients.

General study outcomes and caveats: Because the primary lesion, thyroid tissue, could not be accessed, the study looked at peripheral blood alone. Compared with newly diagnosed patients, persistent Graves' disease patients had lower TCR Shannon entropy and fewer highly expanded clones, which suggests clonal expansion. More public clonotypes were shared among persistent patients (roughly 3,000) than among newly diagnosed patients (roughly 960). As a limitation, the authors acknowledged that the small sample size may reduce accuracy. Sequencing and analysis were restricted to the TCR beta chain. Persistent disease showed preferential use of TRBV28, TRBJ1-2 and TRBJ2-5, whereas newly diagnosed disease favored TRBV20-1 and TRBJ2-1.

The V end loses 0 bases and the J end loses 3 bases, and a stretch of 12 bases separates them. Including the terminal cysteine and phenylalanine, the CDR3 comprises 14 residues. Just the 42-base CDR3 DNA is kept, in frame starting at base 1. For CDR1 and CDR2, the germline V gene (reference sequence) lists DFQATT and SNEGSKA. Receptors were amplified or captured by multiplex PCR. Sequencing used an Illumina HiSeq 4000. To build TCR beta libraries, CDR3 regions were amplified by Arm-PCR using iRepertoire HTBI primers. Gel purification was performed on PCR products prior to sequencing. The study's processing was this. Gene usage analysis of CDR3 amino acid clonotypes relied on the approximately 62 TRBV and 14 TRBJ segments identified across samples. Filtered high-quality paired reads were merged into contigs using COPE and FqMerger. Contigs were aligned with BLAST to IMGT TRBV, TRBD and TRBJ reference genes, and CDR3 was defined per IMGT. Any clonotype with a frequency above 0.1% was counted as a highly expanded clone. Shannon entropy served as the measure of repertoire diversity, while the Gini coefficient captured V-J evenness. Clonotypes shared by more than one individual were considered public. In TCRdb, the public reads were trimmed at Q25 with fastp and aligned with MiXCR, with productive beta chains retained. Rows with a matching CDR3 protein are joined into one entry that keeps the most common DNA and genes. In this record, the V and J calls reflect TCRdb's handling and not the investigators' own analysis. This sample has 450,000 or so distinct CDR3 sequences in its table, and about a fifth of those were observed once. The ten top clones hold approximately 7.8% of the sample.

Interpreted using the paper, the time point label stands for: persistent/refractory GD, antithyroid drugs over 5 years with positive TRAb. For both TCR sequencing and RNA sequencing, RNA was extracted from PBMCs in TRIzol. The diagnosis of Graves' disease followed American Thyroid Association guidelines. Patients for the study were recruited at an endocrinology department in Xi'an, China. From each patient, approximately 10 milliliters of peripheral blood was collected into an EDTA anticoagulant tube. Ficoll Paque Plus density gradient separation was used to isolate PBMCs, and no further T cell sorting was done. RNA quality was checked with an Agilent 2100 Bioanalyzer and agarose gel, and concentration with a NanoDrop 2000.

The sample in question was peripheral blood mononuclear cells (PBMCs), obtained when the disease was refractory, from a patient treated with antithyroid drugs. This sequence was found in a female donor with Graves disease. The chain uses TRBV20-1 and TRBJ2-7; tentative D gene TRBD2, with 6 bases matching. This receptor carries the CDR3 CSARETGAVYEQYF. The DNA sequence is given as TGCAGTGCTAGAGAAACGGGAGCTGTCTACGAGCAGTACTTC.